The present TCR beta chain was sequenced within a study of cytomegalovirus exposure and HLA in healthy donors. Study results and caveats: Reports credit the classifier with highly specific, highly sensitive diagnosis of cytomegalovirus status.

Primers for the PCR totalled 60 Vbeta and 13 Jbeta. The method was immunoSEQ multiplex PCR; TCRdb's version includes in-frame clones alone and lacks a portion of them. The sample contains fewer than 250,000 clones, roughly 80% of which appear only once. The V gene end was trimmed by 8 bases and the J gene end by 4 bases; junction bases not matched to a gene: 8. The CDR3 consists of 14 residues. From germline, CDR1 is SGHDN and CDR2 FVKESK. Note on this clone: Antigen unknown.

The chain combines TRBV14 with TRBJ2-1; 7 bases agree with TRBD2. The TCR comes from a girl aged 2 to 10 in good health and CMV-seronegative. Sequencing was performed on PBMCs. CDR3 nucleotides: TGTGCCAGCGGGGCGGGAGTACGGTACAATGAGCAGTTCTTC. Translated, it gives CASGAGVRYNEQFF.